This is a list of T cell receptor beta chains from one sample in a study of T-cell reconstitution after alpha-beta-depleted transplantation in children. TCRdb reprocessed the PCR reads with MiXCR, giving one entry per CDR3 protein. The sample yields approximately 520,000 distinct CDR3 sequences, about an eighth seen once. The specimen comprised PBMCs, mostly from graft donor cells, sampled 180 days after TCRalphabeta/CD19-depleted stem cell transplant. The receptors shown here come from a female patient aged 2-10 years who had a stem cell transplant for aplastic anemia, so the T cells may come from the graft donor. Both conserved end residues are part of each CDR3. Not every row has a clone size; where given, it reads once, few, many or a size class.

J	size	V	length	CDR3
TRBJ1-6	many	TRBV7-9	16	CASSSSETGYNSPLHF
TRBJ2-3	few	TRBV4-3	17	CASSQHGLAGSTDTQYF
TRBJ1-3	-	TRBV28	13	CASTPRAGNTIYF
TRBJ2-2	many	TRBV12-3/TRBV12-4	12	CASSYGNGELFF
TRBJ2-7	many	TRBV7-3	14	CASSPIGDSHEQYF
TRBJ2-3	-	TRBV10-3	15	CAIRSLAGAGDTQYF
TRBJ1-5	few	TRBV12-3/TRBV12-4	12	CASGQGHQPQHF
TRBJ1-1	few	TRBV7-9	15	CASSFRQAENTEAFF
TRBJ2-1	-	TRBV6-2/TRBV6-3	15	CASSYNWDRDNEQFF
TRBJ2-7	few	TRBV12-3/TRBV12-4	15	CASSLGAGSRHEQYF
TRBJ2-5	-	TRBV29-1	15	CSVERLAGVRETQYF
TRBJ2-1	few	TRBV5-1	17	CASSLSQTGGAYNEQFF
TRBJ1-2	many	TRBV28	15	CASSIPGQENYGYTF
TRBJ1-1	-	TRBV27	15	CASTQWAPGGTEAFF
TRBJ2-7	-	TRBV14	14	CASSQDGRAYEQYF
TRBJ2-2	few	TRBV15	21	CATRALPFGRRLIGWPGELFF
TRBJ1-2	few	TRBV21-1	16	CASSKAYGRRIRGYTF
TRBJ2-1	-	TRBV11-2	16	CASSFWGGRWYNEQFF
TRBJ2-5	-	TRBV27	13	CASSFGIGETQYF
TRBJ2-3	-	TRBV10-3	15	CAISGTSGDTGTQYF
TRBJ2-1	few	TRBV20-1	15	CSARDWRRVADEQFF
TRBJ1-4	few	TRBV28	17	CASSLWGQGATNEKLFF
TRBJ2-4	-	TRBV15	18	CATSRDFPSARERGIQYF
TRBJ1-2	-	TRBV9	20	CASSYNTEPGQGPSSYGYTF
TRBJ1-3	many	TRBV9	13	CASSGSSGNTIYF
TRBJ2-1	few	TRBV4-3	16	CASSHLLAAPVDEQFF
TRBJ1-3	few	TRBV12-3/TRBV12-4	14	CASCPGPIGNTIYF
TRBJ2-7	-	TRBV29-1	12	CSVDWGKDEQYF
TRBJ2-7	-	TRBV4-3	16	CASSQDSLAPSYEQYF
TRBJ2-1	-	TRBV6-2/TRBV6-3	16	CASSWTLLAGGYEQFF
TRBJ2-1	-	TRBV29-1	15	CSVDFRGISYNEQFF
TRBJ1-2	-	TRBV27	14	CASRRGQYGNGYTF
TRBJ2-2	-	TRBV6-5	17	CASSRSSGSMNTGELFF
TRBJ2-1	-	TRBV30	13	CAWIRTGYNEQFF
TRBJ2-1	-	TRBV9	17	CASSLRLAGDLYNEQFF
TRBJ2-1	-	TRBV7-6	16	CASSERGLAGYNEQFF
TRBJ2-1	-	TRBV11-2	16	CASSLVGREGRNEQFF
TRBJ2-7	few	TRBV28	14	CASSLGIPYYEQYF
TRBJ2-5	few	TRBV29-1	14	CSVGGLALGETQYF
TRBJ2-1	few	TRBV4-3	16	CASSQEAVDLYNEQFF
TRBJ2-4	few	TRBV20-1	19	CSASIRAPAEFFAKNIQYF
TRBJ2-3	few	TRBV10-2	14	CATRLAGGQDTQYF
TRBJ1-2	few	TRBV5-1	14	CASRAIEGNYGYTF
TRBJ2-3	-	TRBV20-1	16	CSAPGTSGRAADTQYF
TRBJ1-5	-	TRBV20-1	14	CSARDGTPNQPQHF
TRBJ2-1	-	TRBV6-5	17	CASSYSASESSYNEQFF
TRBJ2-3	once	TRBV20-1	15	CSARDPTGRTDTQYF
TRBJ1-1	-	TRBV7-6	16	CASSLVPILQNTEAFF
TRBJ2-4	many	TRBV12-3/TRBV12-4	13	CASGSGAKNIQYF